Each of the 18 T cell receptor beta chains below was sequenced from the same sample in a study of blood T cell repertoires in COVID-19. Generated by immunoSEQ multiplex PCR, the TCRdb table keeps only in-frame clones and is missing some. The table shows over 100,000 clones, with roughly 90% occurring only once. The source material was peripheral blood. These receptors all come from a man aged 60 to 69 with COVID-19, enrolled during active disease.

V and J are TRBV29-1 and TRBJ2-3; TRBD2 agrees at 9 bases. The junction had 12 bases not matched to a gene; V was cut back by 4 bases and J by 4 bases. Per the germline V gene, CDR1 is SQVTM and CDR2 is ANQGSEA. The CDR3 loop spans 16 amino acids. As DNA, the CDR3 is TGCAGCGTTGGACCCCCGGGACTAGCTAACGCAGATACGCAGTATTTT. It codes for CSVGPPGLANADTQYF.

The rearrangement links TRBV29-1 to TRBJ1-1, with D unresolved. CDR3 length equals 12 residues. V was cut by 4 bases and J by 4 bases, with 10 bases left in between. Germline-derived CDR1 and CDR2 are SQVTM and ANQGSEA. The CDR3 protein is CSVVGEGTEAFF. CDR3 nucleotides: TGCAGCGTTGTCGGGGAAGGCACTGAAGCTTTCTTT.

The CDR3 loop reads CASSVEGARANYGYTF. Written as DNA, the CDR3 is TGTGCCAGCAGCGTAGAGGGGGCTAGAGCTAACTATGGCTACACCTTC. The chain carries TRBV9 and TRBJ1-2; TRBD1 agrees at 7 bases. Germline values: CDR1 SGDLS, CDR2 YYNGEE. V was clipped by 0 bases and J by 0 bases; unmatched bases: 5. This CDR3 contains 16 residues.

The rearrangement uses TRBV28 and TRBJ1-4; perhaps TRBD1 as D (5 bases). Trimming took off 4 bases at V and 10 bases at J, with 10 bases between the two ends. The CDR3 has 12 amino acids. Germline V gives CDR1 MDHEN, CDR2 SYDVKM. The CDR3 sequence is CASSSGGGKLFF. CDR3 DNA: TGTGCCAGCAGTTCGGGGGGGGGAAAACTGTTTTTT.

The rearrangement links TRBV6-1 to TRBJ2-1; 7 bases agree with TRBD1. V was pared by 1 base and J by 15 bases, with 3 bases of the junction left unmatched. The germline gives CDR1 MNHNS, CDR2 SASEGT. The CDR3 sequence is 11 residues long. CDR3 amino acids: CASSEVTGRFF. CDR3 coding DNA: TGTGCCAGCAGTGAAGTGACAGGGCGGTTCTTC.

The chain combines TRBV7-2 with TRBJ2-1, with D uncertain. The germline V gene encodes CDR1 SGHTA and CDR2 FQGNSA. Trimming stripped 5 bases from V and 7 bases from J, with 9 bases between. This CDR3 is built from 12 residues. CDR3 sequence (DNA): TGTGCCAGCAGCCCAGTCAGGAATGAGCAGTTCTTC. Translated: CASSPVRNEQFF.

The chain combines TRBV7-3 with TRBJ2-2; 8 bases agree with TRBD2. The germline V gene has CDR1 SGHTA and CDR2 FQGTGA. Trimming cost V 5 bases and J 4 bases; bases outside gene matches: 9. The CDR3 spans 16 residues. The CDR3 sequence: CASSPSGGAGTGELFF. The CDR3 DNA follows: TGTGCCAGCAGCCCTTCCGGGGGGGCGGGCACCGGGGAGCTGTTTTTT.

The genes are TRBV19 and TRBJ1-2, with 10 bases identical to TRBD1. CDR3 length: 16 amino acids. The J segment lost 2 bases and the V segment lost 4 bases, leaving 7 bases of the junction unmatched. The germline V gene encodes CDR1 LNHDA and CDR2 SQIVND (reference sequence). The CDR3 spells CASSTLPGQGNYGYTF. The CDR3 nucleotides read TGTGCCAGTAGTACATTACCGGGACAGGGGAACTATGGCTACACCTTC. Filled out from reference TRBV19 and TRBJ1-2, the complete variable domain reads DGGITQSPKYLFRKEGQNVTLSCEQNLNHDAMYWYRQDPGQGLRLIYYSQIVNDFQKGDIAEGYSVSREKKESFPLTVTSAQKNPTAFYLCASSTLPGQGNYGYTFGSGTRLTVV.

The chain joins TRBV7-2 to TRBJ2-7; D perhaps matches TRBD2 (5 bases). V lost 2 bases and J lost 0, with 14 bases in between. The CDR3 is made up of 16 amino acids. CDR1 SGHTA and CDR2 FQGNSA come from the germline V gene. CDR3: CASSLSSSGSSYEQYF. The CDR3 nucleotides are TGTGCCAGCAGCTTAAGCTCTTCGGGGAGCTCCTACGAGCAGTACTTC.

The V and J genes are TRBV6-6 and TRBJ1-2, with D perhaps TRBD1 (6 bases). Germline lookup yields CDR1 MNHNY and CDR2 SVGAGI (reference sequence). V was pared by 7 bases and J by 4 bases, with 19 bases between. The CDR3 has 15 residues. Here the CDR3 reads CASTSGGATGYGYTF. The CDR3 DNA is TGTGCCAGCACCTCGGGGGGCGCTACGGGCTATGGCTACACCTTC.

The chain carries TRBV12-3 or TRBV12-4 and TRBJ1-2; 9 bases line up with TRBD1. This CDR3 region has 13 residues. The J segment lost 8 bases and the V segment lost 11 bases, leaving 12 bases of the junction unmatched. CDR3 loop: CAAGLQGAWGYTF. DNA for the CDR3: TGTGCCGCCGGGCTACAGGGGGCGTGGGGCTACACCTTC.

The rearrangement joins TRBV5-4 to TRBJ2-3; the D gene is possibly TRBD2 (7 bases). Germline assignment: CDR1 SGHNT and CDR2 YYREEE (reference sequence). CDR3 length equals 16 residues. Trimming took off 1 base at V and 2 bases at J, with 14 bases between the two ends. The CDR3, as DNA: TGTGCCAGCAGCTTGCGTAAGGGGGGGGCCACAGATACGCAGTATTTT. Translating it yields CASSLRKGGATDTQYF.

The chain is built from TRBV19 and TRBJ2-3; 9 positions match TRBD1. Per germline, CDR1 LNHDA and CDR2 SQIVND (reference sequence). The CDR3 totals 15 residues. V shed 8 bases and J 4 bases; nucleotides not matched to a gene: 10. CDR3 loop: CASGVRDRASDTQYF. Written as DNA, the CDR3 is TGTGCCAGTGGGGTCCGGGACAGGGCGTCAGATACGCAGTATTTT. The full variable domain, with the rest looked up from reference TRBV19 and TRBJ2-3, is DGGITQSPKYLFRKEGQNVTLSCEQNLNHDAMYWYRQDPGQGLRLIYYSQIVNDFQKGDIAEGYSVSREKKESFPLTVTSAQKNPTAFYLCASGVRDRASDTQYFGPGTRLTVL.

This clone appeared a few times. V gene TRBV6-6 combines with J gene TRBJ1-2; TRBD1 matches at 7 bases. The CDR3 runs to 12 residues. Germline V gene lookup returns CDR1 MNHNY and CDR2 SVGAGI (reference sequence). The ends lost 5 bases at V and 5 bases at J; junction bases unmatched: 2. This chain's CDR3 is CASSDREYGYTF. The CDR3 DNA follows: TGTGCCAGCAGTGACAGGGAGTATGGCTACACCTTC.

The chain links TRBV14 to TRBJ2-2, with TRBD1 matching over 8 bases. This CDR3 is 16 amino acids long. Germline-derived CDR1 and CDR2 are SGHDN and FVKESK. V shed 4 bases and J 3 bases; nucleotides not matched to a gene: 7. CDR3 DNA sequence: TGTGCCAGCAGCCCGGACAGGGTTAGGGACACCGGGGAGCTGTTTTTT. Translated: CASSPDRVRDTGELFF.

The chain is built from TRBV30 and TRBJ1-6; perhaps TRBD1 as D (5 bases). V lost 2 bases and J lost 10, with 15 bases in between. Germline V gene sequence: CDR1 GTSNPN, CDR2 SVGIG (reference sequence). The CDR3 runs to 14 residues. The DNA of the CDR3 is TGTGCCTGGAGTTCGACAGCTAAGGAATCACCCCTCCACTTT. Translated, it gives CAWSSTAKESPLHF.

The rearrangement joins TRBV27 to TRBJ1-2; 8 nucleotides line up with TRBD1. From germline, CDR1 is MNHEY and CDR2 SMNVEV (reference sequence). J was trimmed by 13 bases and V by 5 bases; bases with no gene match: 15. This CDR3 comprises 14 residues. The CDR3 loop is CASSPHLPDRGSTF. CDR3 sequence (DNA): TGTGCCAGCAGTCCACACCTTCCCGACAGGGGTAGCACCTTC.

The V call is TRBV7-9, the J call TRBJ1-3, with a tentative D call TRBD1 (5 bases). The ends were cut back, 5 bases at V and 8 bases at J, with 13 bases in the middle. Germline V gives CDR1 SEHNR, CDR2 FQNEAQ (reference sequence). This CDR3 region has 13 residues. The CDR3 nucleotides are TGTGCCAGCAGCCCCTGGGCGGGGGACACCATATATTTT. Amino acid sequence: CASSPWAGDTIYF.